This passage covers 24 T cell receptor beta chains from one sample sequenced in a study of blood T cell repertoires in COVID-19. Generated by immunoSEQ multiplex PCR, the TCRdb table keeps only in-frame clones and is missing some. This sample has fewer than 150,000 clones; roughly 84% occur once, and the top ten carry 3.4%. The specimen was peripheral blood. The receptors derive from a man between 35 and 55 years old with acute or convalescent COVID-19.

The CDR3 DNA follows: TGCGCCAGCAGCCAAGTGAATAGCGGGGGGGCCTTCCAGTACTTC. This encodes CASSQVNSGGAFQYF. The rearrangement joins TRBV4-1 to TRBJ2-5; 11 positions agree with TRBD2. The germline V gene encodes CDR1 MGHRA and CDR2 YSYEKL. J was trimmed by 10 bases and V by 1 base; bases with no gene match: 8. The CDR3 runs 15 residues.

V usage is TRBV5-1 and J usage is TRBJ1-1, with 10 bases fitting TRBD1. The V gene end was trimmed by 4 bases and the J gene end by 0 bases; junction bases not matched to a gene: 12. Germline CDR1 reads SGHRS; CDR2 reads YFSETQ. The CDR3 is 18 residues long. Here the CDR3 reads CASSPHPGQGRMNTEAFF. DNA for the CDR3: TGCGCCAGCAGCCCCCATCCGGGACAGGGGCGAATGAACACTGAAGCTTTCTTT.

The chain recombines TRBV24-1 with TRBJ2-5, with a tentative D call TRBD2 (6 bases). The germline gives CDR1 KGHDR, CDR2 SFDVKD. Trimming stripped 7 bases from V and 4 bases from J, with 18 bases between. This CDR3 contains 15 residues. The CDR3 DNA is TGTGCCACCAGGCCCGGGAGAGGAGGGAGAGAGACCCAGTACTTC. This codes for CATRPGRGGRETQYF.

This chain uses TRBV9 with TRBJ1-6; maybe TRBD1 (5 bases). V was cut by 3 bases and J by 10 bases, with 17 bases left in between. The CDR3 totals 15 residues. CDR1 and CDR2 (germline): SGDLS, YYNGEE. The CDR3 here is CASSALQGSGSPLHF. DNA for the CDR3: TGTGCCAGCAGCGCCCTGCAGGGCTCAGGCTCACCCCTCCACTTT.

This clone was counted between two and nine times. The CDR3 is CASSPAGTRSYEQYF. The CDR3, as DNA: TGTGCCAGCAGCCCAGCCGGGACTCGCTCCTACGAGCAGTACTTC. V usage is TRBV9 and J usage is TRBJ2-7; possibly TRBD2 for D (6 bases). The CDR3 is 15 amino acids. From germline, CDR1 is SGDLS and CDR2 YYNGEE. The germline V and J ends were trimmed by 4 bases and 0 bases, with 14 bases remaining between them.

The V gene is TRBV7-9, the J gene TRBJ1-1; perhaps TRBD1 as D (5 bases). The CDR3 loop spans 13 amino acids. Trimming left V 7 bases short and J 5 bases short, with 14 bases between. CDR1 is SEHNR, CDR2 FQNEAQ, per germline (reference sequence). In DNA form, the CDR3 reads TGTGCCAGCAACGTGGAGGGGTGGACTGAAGCTTTCTTT. Translation gives CASNVEGWTEAFF.

The rearrangement links TRBV7-8 to TRBJ2-7; D unresolved. The germline V and J ends were trimmed by 5 bases and 2 bases, with 4 bases remaining between them. The CDR3 consists of 11 residues. The germline V gene has CDR1 SGHVS and CDR2 FQNEAQ. As DNA, the CDR3 is TGTGCCAGCAGCCCCGCCTACGAGCAGTACTTC. Protein product: CASSPAYEQYF.

The chain has TRBV5-1 and TRBJ2-1; D gene unclear. Trimming stripped 0 bases from V and 6 bases from J, with 10 bases between. Germline V CDR1 and CDR2: SGHRS, YFSETQ. The CDR3 contains 14 residues. CDR3 sequence reads: CASSLGGHFNEQFF. As DNA, the CDR3 is TGCGCCAGCAGCTTGGGCGGTCATTTCAATGAGCAGTTCTTC.

CDR3 sequence: CASSVIGTDPIGELFF. In DNA form, the CDR3 reads TGTGCCAGCAGTGTGATCGGGACAGATCCTATCGGGGAGCTGTTTTTT. V usage is TRBV2 and J usage is TRBJ2-2; 7 bases are a match to TRBD1. The CDR3 runs to 16 residues. V shed 4 bases and J 7 bases; nucleotides not matched to a gene: 12. Germline loops: CDR1 SNHLY, CDR2 FYNNEI.

The rearrangement links TRBV7-9 to TRBJ1-1; D might be TRBD1 (5 bases). Per the germline V gene, CDR1 is SEHNR and CDR2 is FQNEAQ (reference sequence). CDR3 length equals 13 residues. The V end lost 3 bases, the J end lost 2 bases, and 7 bases lay between the germline ends. The CDR3 loop reads CASSLTVNTEAFF. The DNA for the CDR3 is TGTGCCAGCAGCTTGACAGTCAACACTGAAGCTTTCTTT.

This clone was detected a few times. The chain uses TRBV4-1 and TRBJ1-5; TRBD1 matches at 8 bases. The CDR3 consists of 16 residues. Germline loops: CDR1 MGHRA, CDR2 YSYEKL. The V gene end was trimmed by 4 bases and the J gene end by 5 bases; junction bases not matched to a gene: 10. CDR3 region: CASSPLTGVTDQPQHF. DNA for the CDR3: TGCGCCAGCAGCCCCCTGACAGGGGTGACAGATCAGCCCCAGCATTTT.

The chain is built from TRBV5-5 and TRBJ2-1; 7 bases are a match to TRBD2. V was clipped by 5 bases and J by 4 bases; unmatched bases: 3. The CDR3 spans 13 residues. The V gene's germline CDR1 is SGHKS and CDR2 YYEKEE (reference sequence). CDR3 protein: CASRKGLYNEQFF. The DNA of the CDR3 is TGTGCCAGCAGAAAGGGACTATACAATGAGCAGTTCTTC.

The chain uses TRBV7-3 and TRBJ2-1; perhaps TRBD1 as D (5 bases). Per germline, CDR1 SGHTA and CDR2 FQGTGA. V gave up 5 bases and J gave up 9 bases, with 14 bases separating them. CDR3 length: 13 residues. In nucleotides, the CDR3 is TGTGCCAGCAGCCCCGTTCAGGGTTTTGAGCAGTTCTTC. Its protein is CASSPVQGFEQFF.

CDR3 sequence (DNA): TGTGCCACCCAGACAGGGAGCTTCGCAGATACGCAGTATTTT. It codes for CATQTGSFADTQYF. The V call is TRBV24-1, the J call TRBJ2-3; 7 nucleotides align to TRBD1. Germline CDR1 and CDR2: KGHDR and SFDVKD. Unmatched junction bases numbered 9, after V lost 9 bases and J lost 4 bases. This CDR3 spans 14 amino acids.

The chain uses TRBV10-3 and TRBJ2-3; the match to TRBD1 covers 11 bases. V shed 8 bases and J 4 bases; nucleotides not matched to a gene: 8. Germline values: CDR1 ENHRY, CDR2 SYGVKD. The CDR3 totals 15 residues. The CDR3 region has the DNA TGTGCCATCCGAGACTGGACAGGGGGCGCAGATACGCAGTATTTT. Protein: CAIRDWTGGADTQYF.

This chain joins TRBV5-1 and TRBJ2-3; no clear D gene. V dropped 0 bases and J dropped 2 bases, with 7 bases sitting between them. Germline assignment: CDR1 SGHRS and CDR2 YFSETQ. The CDR3 spans 14 residues. CDR3 coding DNA: TGCGCCAGCAGCTTGGTAGACAACACAGATACGCAGTATTTT. This sequence encodes CASSLVDNTDTQYF.

This chain connects TRBV4-3 to TRBJ2-1; 14 bases fit TRBD2. Germline lookup yields CDR1 LGHNA and CDR2 YSLEER. The J segment lost 8 bases and the V segment lost 1 base, leaving 4 bases of the junction unmatched. The CDR3 spans 16 residues. CDR3 residues: CASSQGLAGGPDEQFF. CDR3 nucleotides: TGCGCCAGCAGCCAAGGACTAGCGGGGGGGCCCGATGAGCAGTTCTTC.

This clone was counted a single time. The chain has TRBV12-2 and TRBJ2-7; whether TRBD2, the table's D call, matches the DNA was not checked. TRBV12-2 is reported as a pseudogene. This CDR3 region has 16 residues. CDR3 sequence (DNA): TGTGCAAGTCGCTTAGAGTTTAACTTCCTCTCCTACGAGCAGTACTTC. Protein: CASRLEFNFLSYEQYF.

The V gene is TRBV5-1, the J gene TRBJ2-3; 10 nucleotides match TRBD2. The CDR3 is made up of 15 amino acids. In germline, CDR1 is SGHRS, CDR2 YFSETQ. V was clipped by 3 bases and J by 4 bases; unmatched bases: 5. This CDR3 is CASSSFLAGADTQYF. The CDR3, as DNA: TGCGCCAGCAGCTCCTTTCTAGCGGGGGCAGATACGCAGTATTTT. The whole variable domain, filled in from reference TRBV5-1 and TRBJ2-3, reads KAGVTQTPRYLIKTRGQQVTLSCSPISGHRSVSWYQQTPGQGLQFLFEYFSETQRNKGNFPGRFSGRQFSNSRSEMNVSTLELGDSALYLCASSSFLAGADTQYFGPGTRLTVL.

The chain has TRBV12-5 and TRBJ2-7; unclear D gene. Trimming took 1 base from V and 2 from J, leaving 3 bases between them. The CDR3 runs to 12 residues. Germline-derived CDR1 and CDR2 are LGHNT and FRNRAP. The CDR3 here is CASGLDTYEQYF. CDR3 nucleotides: TGTGCTAGTGGTTTGGACACCTACGAGCAGTACTTC.

There are a few counts of this clone. The chain is built from TRBV6-4 and TRBJ2-2; TRBD2 matches at 9 bases. Trimming removed 7 bases from V and 3 bases from J; junction bases left unmatched: 3. Germline V lookup: CDR1 MRHNA, CDR2 SNTAGT. This CDR3 contains 14 residues. The CDR3 protein is CASTPSGDTGELFF. CDR3 coding DNA: TGTGCCAGCACCCCTAGCGGGGACACCGGGGAGCTGTTTTTT.

This clone showed up just a few times. This sequence joins TRBV12-3 or TRBV12-4 and TRBJ2-3, with D unclear. Trimming left V 6 bases short and J 2 bases short, with 6 bases between. The CDR3 covers 12 residues. The CDR3: CASRALTDTQYF. The CDR3, as DNA: TGTGCCAGCAGGGCCCTCACAGATACGCAGTATTTT.

The chain recombines TRBV3-1 (or the pseudogene TRBV3-2) with TRBJ2-6, with D possibly TRBD2 on 7 matching bases. V was clipped by 4 bases and J by 0 bases, with 16 bases between them. In germline, CDR1 is LGHDT, CDR2 YNNKEL (reference sequence). The CDR3 totals 18 residues. DNA of the CDR3: TGTGCCAGCAGCCCCCTTGGGGGGGGCAACTCTGGGGCCAACGTCCTGACTTTC. This gives the protein CASSPLGGGNSGANVLTF.

The DNA for the CDR3 is TGCGCCAGCAGCTTGGGGCTTCTGGGCTCACCCCTCCACTTT. Translated, it gives CASSLGLLGSPLHF. The chain is built from TRBV5-1 and TRBJ1-6; D gene unclear. Germline V gene sequence: CDR1 SGHRS, CDR2 YFSETQ. This CDR3 spans 14 amino acids. V was shortened by 0 bases and J by 10 bases, with 11 bases between the two germline ends. Full variable domain (remainder filled in from reference TRBV5-1 and TRBJ1-6): KAGVTQTPRYLIKTRGQQVTLSCSPISGHRSVSWYQQTPGQGLQFLFEYFSETQRNKGNFPGRFSGRQFSNSRSEMNVSTLELGDSALYLCASSLGLLGSPLHFGNGTRLTVT.